This T cell receptor (beta chain) was identified during a study of T-cell memory formation after mild COVID-19. In the study overall: There were largely donor-specific TCR clusters.

On this clonotype itself: Antigen unknown.

V trimming: 6 bases; J trimming: 4 bases; junction bases outside the gene matches: 6. Germline CDR1 reads LNHDA; CDR2 reads SQIVND (reference sequence). The CDR3 contains 14 residues. Study-level results: Clones contracting across day 15 to 85 had a balanced CD4/CD8 profile; later expanding clones leaned CD4+. Mostly located in CM and EM were contracting CD4+ clones, with contracting CD8+ clones located in EMRA.

5'RACE, which relied on constant-segment primers, yielded TCR alpha and TCR beta cDNA libraries carrying sample barcodes and UMIs. A single record per CDR3 protein comes from TCRdb applying MiXCR to the 5' RACE reads. The sample includes around 200,000 distinct CDR3 sequences, around 8.8% of them seen just once. The chain is built from TRBV19 and TRBJ1-5, with 7 bases identical to TRBD1. The TCR originated in a man between 18 and 29 years old who had mild COVID-19 (a few samples of this study predate the infection). Cell type and time point are not known. Sequenced: PBMCs or a T cell subset sorted from them (not recorded which). CDR3 protein: CASRDRDRNQPQHF. The CDR3 DNA sequence: TGTGCCAGTAGGGACCGGGACAGAAATCAGCCCCAGCATTTT.